This TCR beta chain comes out of a study of T-cell memory formation after mild COVID-19. The overall study: Clustering of TCRs was largely donor specific.

Broader study findings: The authors did not confirm SARS-CoV-2 specificity of second-wave clones peaking day 37. For contracting clones, CD4+ ones sat mainly in CM and EM, CD8+ in EMRA. CD4/CD8 balance held among clones contracting day 15 to 85, and later expanders leaned CD4+.

This CDR3 has 15 amino acids. Trimming removed 1 base at V and 5 bases at J, with 13 bases between. Germline CDR1 reads LGHNA; CDR2 reads YNFKEQ. Using its own MiXCR run on the 5' RACE reads, TCRdb lists one record per CDR3 protein. The data show about 410,000 distinct CDR3 sequences, with more than 15% seen just once and 20% to 25% held by the top ten. In the case of this clonotype: Its antigen is as yet unknown.

V gene TRBV4-2 combines with J gene TRBJ2-3; D might be TRBD1 or TRBD2, each matching 6 bases. The sequence came from a man between 18 and 35 years old who had mild COVID-19 (a few samples of this study predate the infection). Cell type and time point are not known. The sample taken for sequencing was PBMCs or a T cell subset sorted from them (not recorded which). In DNA, the CDR3 is TGTGCCAGCAGCCAAGTGGGCAGGGGAGGAGATACGCAGTATTTT. This gives the protein CASSQVGRGGDTQYF.